The table lists the clone carrying this TCR beta chain with a few counts. Germline assignment: CDR1 KGHSH and CDR2 LQKENI. CDR3 length: 16 amino acids. Trimming pared 3 bases from V and 8 bases from J, leaving 17 bases between. The planned depth of sequencing spanned 1 in 200,000 to 1 in 1 million T cells. The assay was immunoSEQ multiplex PCR, and TCRdb's table has in-frame clones only and misses some. The data contain tens of thousands of clones, 53% of them singletons. The data originate from a study of cytotoxic CD8 clonotypes in ibrutinib-treated CLL. This TCR was sampled from a human donor with chronic lymphocytic leukemia. This specimen was PBMCs, taken after 12 months of ibrutinib treatment. The V call is TRBV18, the J call TRBJ1-6; D is undetermined. CDR3 coding DNA: TGTGCCAGCTCACCTACCGTCGGGGTTGGGGATTCACCCCTCCACTTT. Translated, it gives CASSPTVGVGDSPLHF. The entire variable domain, with the rest obtained from reference TRBV18 and TRBJ1-6, is as follows: NAGVMQNPRHLVRRRGQEARLRCSPMKGHSHVYWYRQLPEEGLKFMVYLQKENIIDESGMPKERFSAEFPKEGPSILRIQQVVRGDSAAYFCASSPTVGVGDSPLHFGNGTRLTVT.